These 30 T cell receptor beta chains share one sample of origin, sequenced in a study of CD8 T cells in Susac syndrome. Reverse transcription used about 0.45 to 1 ug RNA and random hexamers. TCRdb independently ran MiXCR on the immunoSEQ multiplex PCR reads; one entry per CDR3 protein. The data show roughly 250,000 distinct CDR3 sequences, roughly 95% seen once. Sequenced material: CD4+ T cells from PBMCs. These receptors originate from a human donor with Susac syndrome.

V is TRBV4-2 and J is TRBJ1-2; no reliable D call. The V gene's germline CDR1 is LGHNA and CDR2 YNFKEQ. The CDR3 totals 13 residues. The ends were cut back, 5 bases at V and 3 bases at J, with 10 bases in the middle. The CDR3 sequence: CASSAPRYYGYTF. DNA for the CDR3: TGTGCCAGCAGCGCCCCGAGGTACTATGGCTACACCTTC.

The rearrangement joins TRBV20-1 to TRBJ2-7, with TRBD1 matching over 10 bases. Germline lookup yields CDR1 DFQATT and CDR2 SNEGSKA (reference sequence). CDR3 length: 14 residues. V lost 3 bases, J lost 3 bases, and 5 bases stayed unmatched. CDR3 sequence reads: CSARPGQGGYEQYF. The CDR3 DNA follows: TGCAGTGCTAGGCCCGGACAGGGGGGCTACGAGCAGTACTTC.

The chain couples TRBV30 to TRBJ1-1, with 11 bases fitting TRBD1. The CDR3 spans 16 residues. Trimming took 3 bases from V and 3 from J; bases not matched to a gene: 9. In germline, CDR1 is GTSNPN, CDR2 SVGIG (reference sequence). This chain's CDR3 is CAWSWGTGGVYTEAFF. For the CDR3, the DNA is TGTGCCTGGAGCTGGGGGACAGGGGGAGTCTACACTGAAGCTTTCTTT.

The CDR3 nucleotides are TGTGCCAGCAGACTAAACCCCAATAGCGCAGAGTACTTC. As protein: CASRLNPNSAEYF. The rearrangement uses TRBV27 and TRBJ2-7; a weak D match, TRBD2 (5 bases). Deletions cut 6 bases from V and 11 bases from J, with 20 bases between. Germline CDR1 reads MNHEY; CDR2 reads SMNVEV (reference sequence). This CDR3 has 13 residues.

This chain links TRBV2 with TRBJ2-3, with a weak D call TRBD1 (5 bases). CDR3 length: 15 amino acids. Germline CDR1 reads SNHLY; CDR2 reads FYNNEI. V lost 4 bases to trimming and J lost 5 bases, with 16 bases between them. The DNA for the CDR3 is TGTGCCAGCAGTGTTTTACGGACCCAGGGAGATACGCAGTATTTT. Amino acids: CASSVLRTQGDTQYF.

The chain joins TRBV9 to TRBJ1-2; 7 bases map to TRBD1. Trimming cost V 7 bases and J 1 base; bases outside gene matches: 13. The CDR3 runs to 16 residues. CDR1 is SGDLS and CDR2 is YYNGEE in the germline V gene. CDR3 DNA sequence: TGTGCCAGCTCCCCAGGGGGGAGAGCCCTTAACTATGGCTACACCTTC. This sequence encodes CASSPGGRALNYGYTF.

The chain is built from TRBV29-1 and TRBJ1-2; D uncertain. Deletions cut 5 bases from V and 7 bases from J, with 11 bases between. The CDR3 is 11 residues long. The germline V gene encodes CDR1 SQVTM and CDR2 ANQGSEA. The CDR3: CSVQDVIGYTF. CDR3 nucleotide sequence: TGCAGCGTTCAGGACGTAATTGGCTACACCTTC.

The V gene is TRBV12-3 or TRBV12-4, the J gene TRBJ1-2, with D hard to call. Trimming took off 4 bases at V and 4 bases at J, with 13 bases between the two ends. This CDR3 region has 14 residues. The CDR3 protein is CASSSRRGAYGYTF. CDR3 nucleotide sequence: TGTGCCAGCAGTTCCCGTCGGGGAGCCTATGGCTACACCTTC.

The V gene is TRBV9, the J gene TRBJ2-7, with 14 positions matching TRBD2. V gave up 4 bases and J gave up 7 bases; unmatched junction bases: 4. Germline loops: CDR1 SGDLS, CDR2 YYNGEE. The CDR3 covers 14 residues. CDR3 amino acids: CASSRLAGGLEQYF. CDR3 in DNA: TGTGCCAGCAGCCGACTAGCGGGAGGGTTGGAGCAGTACTTC.

CDR3 nucleotides: TGTGCCAGCAGCTCGAGGCTTGCAGGGTCCGCCACCATATATTTT. It encodes CASSSRLAGSATIYF. V and J are TRBV5-6 and TRBJ1-3, with a weak D call TRBD1 (5 bases). The CDR3 contains 15 residues. Trimming took 3 bases from V and 9 from J, leaving 19 bases between them. CDR1 SGHDT and CDR2 YYEEEE come from the germline V gene. Full variable domain (missing parts from reference TRBV5-6 and TRBJ1-3): DAGVTQSPTHLIKTRGQQVTLRCSPKSGHDTVSWYQQALGQGPQFIFQYYEEEERQRGNFPDRFSGHQFPNYSSELNVNALLLGDSALYLCASSSRLAGSATIYFGEGSWLTVV.

The rearrangement links TRBV23-1 to TRBJ1-1, with 7 positions matching TRBD1. TRBV23-1 is known as an ORF, though its function is uncertain. The V segment lost 2 bases and the J segment 10 bases; nucleotides outside the gene matches: 7. This CDR3 has 13 amino acids. The CDR3 loop reads CASSQDREAGAFF. The CDR3 DNA follows: TGCGCCAGCAGTCAAGACAGGGAGGCTGGAGCTTTCTTT.

Only one count was recorded for this clonotype. The chain uses TRBV10-3 and TRBJ2-7, with 11 bases lining up with TRBD1. Trimming removed 10 bases from V and 3 bases from J; junction bases left unmatched: 2. Per the germline V gene, CDR1 is ENHRY and CDR2 is SYGVKD. The CDR3 contains 12 residues. CDR3 sequence: CATGTGGYEQYF. The CDR3 nucleotides read TGTGCCACCGGGACAGGGGGCTACGAGCAGTACTTC.

CDR3 sequence reads: CASSVELAARDTGANVLTF. The DNA of the CDR3 is TGTGCCAGCAGCGTAGAGCTAGCGGCTAGGGATACTGGGGCCAACGTCCTGACTTTC. The chain joins TRBV9 to TRBJ2-6, with 7 bases that match TRBD2. Germline V lookup: CDR1 SGDLS, CDR2 YYNGEE. The CDR3 runs 19 residues. V gave up 0 bases and J gave up 2 bases; unmatched junction bases: 11.

This clonotype was seen once. The rearrangement links TRBV28 to TRBJ2-2; TRBD2 matches 13 bases. The CDR3 totals 19 residues. From germline, CDR1 is MDHEN and CDR2 SYDVKM. The V gene end was trimmed by 0 bases and the J gene end by 0 bases; junction bases not matched to a gene: 4. The CDR3, as DNA: TGTGCCAGCAGTTTATGGACTAGCGGGAGGATCGCGAACACCGGGGAGCTGTTTTTT. It translates to CASSLWTSGRIANTGELFF.

The chain employs TRBV6-5 and TRBJ1-3; D is uncertain. CDR1 is MNHEY and CDR2 is SVGAGI in the germline V gene. Trimming cost V 7 bases and J 0 bases, with 7 bases left between them. There are 13 residues in the CDR3. CDR3 residues: CASIKSSGNTIYF. The CDR3 DNA reads TGTGCCAGCATAAAGAGCTCTGGAAACACCATATATTTT.

The rearrangement links TRBV12-3 or TRBV12-4 to TRBJ2-3; perhaps TRBD2 as D (6 bases). The CDR3 totals 17 residues. Trimming took off 2 bases at V and 0 bases at J, with 15 bases between the two ends. The CDR3 here is CASSLNRGGTSTDTQYF. The CDR3 region has the DNA TGTGCCAGCAGTTTAAATCGGGGCGGGACTAGCACAGATACGCAGTATTTT.

The rearrangement joins TRBV18 to TRBJ1-2, with a possible D match to TRBD1 (6 bases). The germline CDR1 and CDR2 sequences are KGHSH and LQKENI. V dropped 6 bases and J dropped 8 bases, with 22 bases sitting between them. This CDR3 region has 15 residues. The CDR3 here is CASSPTIAGAKGYTF. In DNA form, the CDR3 reads TGTGCCAGCTCCCCAACGATTGCAGGGGCCAAAGGCTACACCTTC.

The chain has TRBV4-1 and TRBJ2-7; D ambiguous. With 0 bases removed from V and 3 bases from J, the gap between germline ends came to 12 bases. There are 15 residues in the CDR3. Germline CDR1 MGHRA, CDR2 YSYEKL. The CDR3, as DNA: TGCGCCAGCAGCCAAGAGACCGCCGAGGTCTACGAGCAGTACTTC. Protein product: CASSQETAEVYEQYF.

This chain connects TRBV15 to TRBJ2-1; D may correspond to TRBD1 or TRBD2 (6 bases each). Trimming took 6 bases from V and 12 from J, leaving 18 bases between them. The CDR3 totals 13 residues. Looked up from germline, CDR1 is LNHNV and CDR2 is YYDKDF (reference sequence). The CDR3 nucleotides read TGTGCCACCAGAGGGGGGATGGGGCCCCCGCAGTTCTTC. The encoded protein is CATRGGMGPPQFF.

The rearrangement uses TRBV28 and TRBJ2-1, with a possible D match to TRBD1 (6 bases). The CDR3 totals 16 residues. Trimming took 4 bases from V and 6 from J, leaving 19 bases between them. Germline V lookup: CDR1 MDHEN, CDR2 SYDVKM. CDR3 sequence reads: CASSSPGATTGNEQFF. In nucleotides, the CDR3 is TGTGCCAGCAGTTCACCAGGGGCGACAACCGGCAATGAGCAGTTCTTC.

The sample holds one count of this clonotype. The CDR3 region has the DNA TGTGCCAGCAGGGCCCGGGAGATCACCTACAATGAGCAGTTCTTC. Residues: CASRAREITYNEQFF. The J gene is TRBJ2-1, the V gene TRBV28, with D maybe TRBD2 (6 bases). The CDR3 has 15 amino acids. Germline V lookup: CDR1 MDHEN, CDR2 SYDVKM. Trimming shortened V by 6 bases and J by 2 bases, and 14 bases separated the two germline ends.

The J gene is TRBJ2-4, the V gene TRBV29-1; D is unresolved. Germline values: CDR1 SQVTM, CDR2 ANQGSEA. Trimming took 4 bases from V and 5 from J, leaving 15 bases between them. The CDR3 is made up of 14 amino acids. CDR3 nucleotides: TGCAGCGTTGCGGCCCTAACTGGGCAAAACATTCAGTACTTC. Translating it yields CSVAALTGQNIQYF.

As DNA, the CDR3 is TGTGCCAGCAGCGAGGGCTCACGTGAAAAACTGTTTTTT. It specifies CASSEGSREKLFF. The rearrangement links TRBV5-6 to TRBJ1-4; D unclear. Germline V gene data show CDR1 as SGHDT and CDR2 as YYEEEE. The CDR3 is made up of 13 amino acids. V lost 4 bases, J lost 7 bases, and 11 bases lay in between.

This chain links TRBV11-1 with TRBJ2-6, with 7 bases lining up with TRBD2. There are 18 residues in the CDR3. V lost 6 bases and J lost 0; bases outside the gene matches: 11. Germline CDR1 SGHAT, CDR2 FQDESV (reference sequence). CDR3 in DNA: TGTGCCAGCAGTCGTGGGGGGGGACGGCCCTCTGGGGCCAACGTCCTGACTTTC. This sequence encodes CASSRGGGRPSGANVLTF.

In its sample, this clonotype was seen once. The rearrangement joins TRBV20-1 to TRBJ2-5, with 7 bases matching TRBD1. V lost 5 bases, J lost 0 bases, and 3 bases stayed unmatched. This CDR3 has 13 amino acids. Germline V gene lookup returns CDR1 DFQATT and CDR2 SNEGSKA (reference sequence). This CDR3 is CSAQGQNQETQYF. The CDR3 region has the DNA TGCAGTGCTCAGGGACAGAACCAAGAGACCCAGTACTTC.

V usage is TRBV30 and J usage is TRBJ1-1, with 7 bases lining up with TRBD1. The CDR3 has 12 residues. The germline CDR1 and CDR2 sequences are GTSNPN and SVGIG (reference sequence). After removal of 5 bases from V and 4 bases from J, the junction contained 4 bases not matched to a gene. This chain's CDR3 is CAWSQGVTEAFF. CDR3 nucleotide sequence: TGTGCCTGGTCTCAGGGGGTCACTGAAGCTTTCTTT.

The chain has TRBV29-1 and TRBJ2-7; TRBD1 might be the D (6 bases). This CDR3 comprises 13 residues. The germline V gene has CDR1 SQVTM and CDR2 ANQGSEA. The germline V and J ends were trimmed by 4 bases and 3 bases, with 13 bases remaining between them. The CDR3 DNA is TGCAGCGTTGCCCTCAGGGGCGGCTACGAGCAGTACTTC. It is translated as CSVALRGGYEQYF.

The J gene is TRBJ1-5, the V gene TRBV2, with 7 bases identical to TRBD1. The CDR3 consists of 15 residues. V was pared by 6 bases and J by 0 bases, with 5 bases of the junction left unmatched. CDR1 and CDR2 from the germline V gene are SNHLY and FYNNEI. CDR3 residues: CASRGDRLSNQPQHF. DNA for the CDR3: TGTGCCAGCAGGGGGGACAGACTTAGCAATCAGCCCCAGCATTTT.

The chain joins TRBV9 to TRBJ2-1; 9 nucleotides agree with TRBD2. The germline gives CDR1 SGDLS, CDR2 YYNGEE. The CDR3 is 14 amino acids. Germline trimming cut 1 base from V and 10 bases from J; bases unmatched to any gene: 6. The CDR3 sequence is CASSVSAGGREQFF. In DNA form, the CDR3 reads TGTGCCAGCAGCGTATCTGCGGGGGGGAGGGAGCAGTTCTTC.

This clonotype occurred once. CDR3 DNA: TGTGCCAGCAGCCGGGCCCCTAGCAATCAGCCCCAGCATTTT. This sequence encodes CASSRAPSNQPQHF. The gene calls are TRBV12-3 or TRBV12-4 and TRBJ1-5; D call uncertain. This CDR3 contains 14 residues. Trimming removed 6 bases at V and 0 bases at J, with 9 bases between.